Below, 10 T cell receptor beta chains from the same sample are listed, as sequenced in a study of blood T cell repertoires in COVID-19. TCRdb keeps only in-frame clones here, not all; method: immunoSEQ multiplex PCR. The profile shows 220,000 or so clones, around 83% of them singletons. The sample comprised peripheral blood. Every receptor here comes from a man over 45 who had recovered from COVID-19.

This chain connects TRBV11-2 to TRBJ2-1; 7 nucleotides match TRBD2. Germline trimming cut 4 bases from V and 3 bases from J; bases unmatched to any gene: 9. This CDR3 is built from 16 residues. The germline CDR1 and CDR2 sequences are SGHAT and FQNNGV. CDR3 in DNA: TGTGCCAGCAGCTCGAATAGCGGGCCCCTCTACAATGAGCAGTTCTTC. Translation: CASSSNSGPLYNEQFF.

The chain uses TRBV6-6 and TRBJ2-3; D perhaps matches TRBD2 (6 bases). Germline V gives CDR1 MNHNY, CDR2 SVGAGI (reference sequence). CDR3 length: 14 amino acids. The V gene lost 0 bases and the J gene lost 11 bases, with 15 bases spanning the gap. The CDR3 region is CASSYSNGRERQYF. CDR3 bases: TGTGCCAGCAGTTACTCGAACGGCCGGGAGAGGCAGTATTTT.

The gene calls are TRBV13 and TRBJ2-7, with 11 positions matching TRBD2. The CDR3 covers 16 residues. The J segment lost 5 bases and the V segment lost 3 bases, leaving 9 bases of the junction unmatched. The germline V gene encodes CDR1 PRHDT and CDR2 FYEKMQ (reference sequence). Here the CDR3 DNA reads TGTGCCAGCAGCTTGAGTAGCGGGAGGGTTTTAAACGAGCAGTACTTC. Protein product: CASSLSSGRVLNEQYF.

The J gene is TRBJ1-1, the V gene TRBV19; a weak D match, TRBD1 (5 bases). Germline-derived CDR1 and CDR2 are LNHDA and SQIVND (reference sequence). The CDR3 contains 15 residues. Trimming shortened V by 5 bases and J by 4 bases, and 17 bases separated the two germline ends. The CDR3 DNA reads TGTGCCAGTAGTTCGCAGGGAGTGGGGGGCACTGAAGCTTTCTTT. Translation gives CASSSQGVGGTEAFF. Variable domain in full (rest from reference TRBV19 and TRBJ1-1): DGGITQSPKYLFRKEGQNVTLSCEQNLNHDAMYWYRQDPGQGLRLIYYSQIVNDFQKGDIAEGYSVSREKKESFPLTVTSAQKNPTAFYLCASSSQGVGGTEAFFGQGTRLTVV.

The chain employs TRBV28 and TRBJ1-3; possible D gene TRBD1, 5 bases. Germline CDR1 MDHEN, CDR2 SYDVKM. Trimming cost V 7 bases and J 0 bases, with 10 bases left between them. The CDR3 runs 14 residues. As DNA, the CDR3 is TGTGCCAGCACCCCAGGGTTCTCTGGAAACACCATATATTTT. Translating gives CASTPGFSGNTIYF. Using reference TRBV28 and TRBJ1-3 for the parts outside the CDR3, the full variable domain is DVKVTQSSRYLVKRTGEKVFLECVQDMDHENMFWYRQDPGLGLRLIYFSYDVKMKEKGDIPEGYSVSREKKERFSLILESASTNQTSMYLCASTPGFSGNTIYFGEGSWLTVV.

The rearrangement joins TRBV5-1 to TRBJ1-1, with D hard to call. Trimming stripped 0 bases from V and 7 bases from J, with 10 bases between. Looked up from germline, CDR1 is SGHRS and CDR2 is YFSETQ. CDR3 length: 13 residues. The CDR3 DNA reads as TGCGCCAGCAGCTTGGCCTCTACGGGTGAAGCTTTCTTT. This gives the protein CASSLASTGEAFF.

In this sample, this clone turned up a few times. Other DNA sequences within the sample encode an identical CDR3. The CDR3 is CASSPRDRSYNEQFF. The CDR3 DNA follows: TGTGCCAGCAGCCCTCGGGACAGATCCTACAATGAGCAGTTCTTC. This chain links TRBV9 with TRBJ2-1; 7 positions agree with TRBD1. Germline CDR1 and CDR2: SGDLS and YYNGEE. V was pared by 4 bases and J by 1 base, with 5 bases of the junction left unmatched. This CDR3 region has 15 residues.

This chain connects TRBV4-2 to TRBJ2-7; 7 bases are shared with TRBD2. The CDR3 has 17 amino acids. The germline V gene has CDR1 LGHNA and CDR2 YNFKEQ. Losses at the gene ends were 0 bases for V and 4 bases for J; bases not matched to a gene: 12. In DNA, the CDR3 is TGTGCCAGCAGCCAAGATCTTGTGGGGGGGGGAATTTACGAGCAGTACTTC. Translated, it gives CASSQDLVGGGIYEQYF.

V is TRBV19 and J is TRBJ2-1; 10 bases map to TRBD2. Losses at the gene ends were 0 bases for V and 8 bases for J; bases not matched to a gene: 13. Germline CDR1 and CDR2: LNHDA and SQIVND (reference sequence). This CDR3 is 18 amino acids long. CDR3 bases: TGTGCCAGTAGTATAGATTCGGGCCTAGCGGGGGTTTGGGATGAGCAGTTCTTC. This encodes CASSIDSGLAGVWDEQFF.

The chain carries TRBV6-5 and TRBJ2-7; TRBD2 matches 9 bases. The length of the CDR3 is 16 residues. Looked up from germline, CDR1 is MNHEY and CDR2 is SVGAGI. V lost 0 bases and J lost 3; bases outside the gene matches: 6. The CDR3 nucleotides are TGTGCCAGCAGTTACTCGACTAGCGGAGGGGGCTACGAGCAGTACTTC. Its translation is CASSYSTSGGGYEQYF.